This TCR beta chain was obtained from a study of T cell repertoires in cytomegalovirus infection. Study summary: Evidence of both CMV infection and a matching HLA type came from public TCR beta signatures.

TCRdb analysed the reads with MiXCR anew, one entry per CDR3 protein. The sample holds around 750,000 distinct CDR3 sequences, 32% seen once. To note about this clonotype: Its antigen is not identified.

The germline V gene has CDR1 SGHTA and CDR2 FQGNSA. With 6 bases removed from V and 1 base from J, the gap between germline ends came to 12 bases. This CDR3 comprises 14 residues. The chain has TRBV7-2 and TRBJ2-5; D gene uncertain. The TCR originated in a human donor in good health (CMV status not recorded). Some clones in this sample may be carry-over from other donors' samples. Sample: cultured CD8+ T cells from PBMCs, taken from culture after CMV antigen stimulation. The CDR3 loop reads CASRGQDLQETQYF. The CDR3 DNA follows: TGTGCCAGCAGAGGGCAGGACCTCCAAGAGACCCAGTACTTC.